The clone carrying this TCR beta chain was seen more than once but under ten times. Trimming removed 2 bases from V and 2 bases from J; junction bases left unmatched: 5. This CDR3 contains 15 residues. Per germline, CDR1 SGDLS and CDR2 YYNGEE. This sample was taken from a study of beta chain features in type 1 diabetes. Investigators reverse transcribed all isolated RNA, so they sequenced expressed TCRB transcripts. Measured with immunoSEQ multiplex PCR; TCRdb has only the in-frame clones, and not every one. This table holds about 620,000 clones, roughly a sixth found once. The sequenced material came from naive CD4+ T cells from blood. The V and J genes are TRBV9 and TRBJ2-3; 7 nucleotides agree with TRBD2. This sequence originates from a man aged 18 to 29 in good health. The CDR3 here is CASSVSGDLTDTQYF. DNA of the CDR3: TGTGCCAGCAGCGTCAGCGGGGACCTCACAGATACGCAGTATTTT.